The TCR beta chain under discussion was sequenced for a study of graft-versus-host responses after intestinal transplantation. On the study more broadly: Transplants given to recipients were multivisceral, liver-intestinal, or isolated intestinal. Tacrolimus and steroids were given for roughly 3 years to all recipients after anti-thymocyte globulin induction.

The CDR3 totals 17 residues. The germline V gene has CDR1 SGHTS and CDR2 YDEGEE. Germline trimming cut 1 base from V and 4 bases from J; bases unmatched to any gene: 10. Sequencing used immunoSEQ multiplex PCR; TCRdb keeps in-frame clones, though not all of them. This sample has 80,000 or so clones, with 92% found just once. The sample was PBMCs, taken 98 days after intestinal transplantation. The TCR was taken from a human patient who received an intestinal transplant, so some T cells may come from the graft donor. The chain carries TRBV5-8 and TRBJ2-5; 10 bases match TRBD1. CDR3 DNA sequence: TGTGCCAGCAGCTTGCCTCGGAGGACAGGGGGAAGAGAGACCCAGTACTTC. It codes for CASSLPRRTGGRETQYF.